These 13 T cell receptor beta chains share one sample of origin, sequenced in a study of T cells in women clearing cervical HPV infection. Produced via immunoSEQ multiplex PCR; TCRdb's table is partial and in-frame only. In all, the sample yields 25,000 to 35,000 clones. Sequencing input: blood buffy coat. Receptors originate from a woman between 18 and 75 years old with a cervical HPV16 infection that either progressed to CIN3+ or cleared (not recorded which).

About this clone: The CDR3 goes on 3 residues after the read ends, and that part is filled in from the germline J gene. The chain carries TRBV15 and TRBJ2-3; 11 bases map to TRBD2. Germline-derived CDR1 and CDR2 are LNHNV and YYDKDF (reference sequence). The CDR3 is 16 amino acids. Trimming cost V 0 bases and J 2 bases; bases outside gene matches: 1. The DNA read from the CDR3 is TGTGCCACCAGCAGAGATAGCGGGGGGGCCACAGATACG. As protein: CATSRDSGGATDT. The CDR3 as a whole reads CATSRDSGGATDTQYF.

As regards this clone: Sequencing ends 3 residues short of the CDR3 end; the germline J gene provides the rest. The chain uses TRBV5-5 and TRBJ2-7, with a weak D call TRBD2 (6 bases). The CDR3 sequence is 14 residues long. V shed 0 bases and J shed 3 bases, with 10 bases lying between them. Germline values: CDR1 SGHKS, CDR2 YYEKEE (reference sequence). The CDR3 reads CASSLVEGSYEQYF. The covered CDR3 bases are TGTGCCAGCAGCTTGGTGGAGGGTAGCTACGAG. Supplemented by reference TRBV5-5 and TRBJ2-7, the full variable domain reads DAGVTQSPTHLIKTRGQQVTLRCSPISGHKSVSWYQQVLGQGPQFIFQYYEKEERGRGNFPDRFSARQFPNYSSELNVNALLLGDSALYLCASSLVEGSYEQYFGPGTRLTVT.

A word on this clone: The read ends 3 residues early relative to the CDR3; the germline J gene fills the gap. V and J are TRBV10-3 and TRBJ2-7, with TRBD1 matching 10 bases. V was clipped by 6 bases and J by 5 bases; unmatched bases: 7. This CDR3 is built from 14 residues. Germline CDR1 and CDR2: ENHRY and SYGVKD. CDR3 DNA (partial): TGTGCCATCAGCGGGGGACAGGGGTCCGACGAG. Its protein is CAISGGQGSDE. In full, the CDR3 is CAISGGQGSDEQYF.

A note on this clone: The read gets to within 3 residues of the CDR3 end, and the germline J gene fills in the rest. The chain recombines TRBV19 with TRBJ2-2; 7 bases agree with TRBD1. There are 15 residues in the CDR3. CDR1 is LNHDA, CDR2 SQIVND, per germline (reference sequence). CDR3 residues: CASSEGAGYNSPLFF. The CDR3 bases that were read are TGTGCCAGTAGTGAGGGGGCGGGCTATAATTCACCG.

About this clone itself: Read data end 3 residues before the CDR3 end; the end is taken from the germline J gene. The chain uses TRBV30 and TRBJ2-4; 9 nucleotides agree with TRBD1. Germline V gene sequence: CDR1 GTSNPN, CDR2 SVGIG (reference sequence). The CDR3 extends over 13 amino acids. The part of the CDR3 DNA that was read is TGTGCCTGGAGTGTACAACAGGGGGCTGGT. Encoded protein: CAWSVQQGAG. From start to end, the CDR3 is CAWSVQQGAGQYF. Full variable domain (rest looked up from reference TRBV30 and TRBJ2-4): SQTIHQWPATLVQPVGSPLSLECTVEGTSNPNLYWYRQAAGRGLQLLFYSVGIGQISSEVPQNLSASRPQDRQFILSSKKLLLSDSGFYLCAWSVQQGAGQYFGAGTRLSVL.

On this clone itself: With the read ending 3 residues before the CDR3 end, the germline J gene is used to fill in that end. The chain is built from TRBV5-4 and TRBJ2-3; TRBD2 agrees at 12 bases. With 0 bases clipped from V and 4 bases from J, the junction kept 3 bases outside the gene matches. The CDR3 covers 16 residues. Germline CDR1 reads SGHNT; CDR2 reads YYREEE (reference sequence). The sequenced CDR3 bases are TGTGCCAGCAGCTTGGGACTAGCGGGAGTGGCAGATACG. Residues: CASSLGLAGVADT. Given in full, the CDR3 is CASSLGLAGVADTQYF. Full variable domain (rest looked up from reference TRBV5-4 and TRBJ2-3): ETGVTQSPTHLIKTRGQQVTLRCSSQSGHNTVSWYQQALGQGPQFIFQYYREEENGRGNFPPRFSGLQFPNYSSELNVNALELDDSALYLCASSLGLAGVADTQYFGPGTRLTVL.

A remark on this clone: The read gets to within 3 residues of the CDR3 end, and the germline J gene fills in the rest. This chain uses TRBV5-1 with TRBJ2-3; 8 positions agree with TRBD1. Germline V gene sequence: CDR1 SGHRS, CDR2 YFSETQ. V shed 0 bases and J 4 bases; nucleotides not matched to a gene: 1. The CDR3 extends over 14 amino acids. The CDR3 sequence is CASSLGDRPDTQYF. The CDR3 DNA, read in part, is TGCGCCAGCAGCTTGGGGGACAGGCCAGATACG.

A remark on this clone: The read finishes 3 residues shy of the CDR3 end, and the germline J gene is used to complete it. J is TRBJ2-7 and V is TRBV7-9, with TRBD1 as a possible D gene (5 bases). Trimming shortened V by 1 base and J by 5 bases, and 9 bases separated the two germline ends. This CDR3 is 13 amino acids long. Per the germline V gene, CDR1 is SEHNR and CDR2 is FQNEAQ (reference sequence). The CDR3 loop is CASSLEQVNEQYF. The DNA read from the CDR3 is TGTGCCAGCAGCTTAGAACAGGTCAACGAG.

Details on this clone: The read ends 3 residues early relative to the CDR3; the germline J gene fills the gap. This sequence joins TRBV18 and TRBJ1-2; a weak D match, TRBD1 (5 bases). Germline V CDR1 and CDR2: KGHSH, LQKENI. The CDR3 has 14 amino acids. The CDR3 protein is CASSPGTRGYDYTF. The CDR3 bases that were read are TGTGCCAGCTCACCGGGGACTAGGGGCTACGAC.

Turning to this clone: Read data end 3 residues before the CDR3 end; the end is taken from the germline J gene. The chain employs TRBV2 and TRBJ2-3; TRBD2 might be the D (5 bases). Germline CDR1 and CDR2: SNHLY and FYNNEI. This CDR3 has 14 amino acids. The sequenced part of the CDR3 DNA is TGTGCCAGCAGTGATGTGGCGGGTCAAGAGACG. Translation: CASSDVAGQET. From start to end, the CDR3 is CASSDVAGQETQYF.

About this clone: The read falls 3 residues short of the CDR3 end, and the missing part is taken from the germline J gene. J is TRBJ1-6 and V is TRBV30; no reliable D call. The CDR3 totals 17 residues. Trimming removed 0 bases at V and 0 bases at J, with 12 bases between. CDR1 GTSNPN and CDR2 SVGIG come from the germline V gene (reference sequence). Incomplete CDR3 DNA: TGTGCCTGGAGTGTACAACGCTTGAGCTCCTATAATTCACCC. Its protein is CAWSVQRLSSYNSP. Given in full, the CDR3 is CAWSVQRLSSYNSPLHF.

Remarks on this clone: The DNA ends 3 residues before the CDR3 does, and the rest of the CDR3 is filled in from the germline J gene. V gene TRBV5-1 combines with J gene TRBJ1-1; D is perhaps TRBD1 (6 bases). Germline CDR1 and CDR2: SGHRS and YFSETQ. The V and J ends lost 0 bases and 5 bases respectively, with 8 bases between them. The CDR3 is 13 residues long. The CDR3 DNA, read in part, is TGCGCCAGCAGCTTGGAGGGGGGGACTGAA. This translates into CASSLEGGTE. The whole CDR3 sequence reads CASSLEGGTEAFF.

A word on this clone: The read is 3 residues too short to cover the CDR3 end, so that end is filled in from the germline J gene. The gene calls are TRBV20-1 and TRBJ2-1; 9 nucleotides match TRBD2. The V segment lost 7 bases and the J segment 7 bases; nucleotides outside the gene matches: 11. Germline loops: CDR1 DFQATT, CDR2 SNEGSKA (reference sequence). The CDR3 has 14 amino acids. This chain's CDR3 is CSVRGSGGLNEQFF. CDR3 DNA, as far as it was read: TGCAGTGTTAGGGGTAGCGGGGGACTTAATGAG.